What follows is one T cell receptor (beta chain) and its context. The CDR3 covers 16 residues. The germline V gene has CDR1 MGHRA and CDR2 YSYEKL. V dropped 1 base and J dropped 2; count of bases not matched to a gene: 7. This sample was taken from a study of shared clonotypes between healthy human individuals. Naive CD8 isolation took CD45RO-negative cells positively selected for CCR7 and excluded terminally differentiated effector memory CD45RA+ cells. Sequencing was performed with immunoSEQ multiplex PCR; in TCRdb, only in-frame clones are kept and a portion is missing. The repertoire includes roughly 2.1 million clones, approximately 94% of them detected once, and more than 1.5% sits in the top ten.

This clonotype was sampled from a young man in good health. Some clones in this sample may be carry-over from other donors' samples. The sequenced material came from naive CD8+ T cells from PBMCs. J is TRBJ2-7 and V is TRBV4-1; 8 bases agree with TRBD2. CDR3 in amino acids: CASSQGPLAGTYEQYF. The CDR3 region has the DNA TGCGCCAGCAGCCAAGGTCCGCTAGCGGGTACCTACGAGCAGTACTTC.